This T cell receptor beta chain was identified during a study of T-cell memory formation after mild COVID-19. This clonotype came up many times. MiXCR, applied by TCRdb to the 5' RACE reads, yields one record per CDR3 protein. Among 550,000 to 700,000 distinct CDR3 sequences listed, 18% were seen once. The trim removed 6 bases at V and 3 bases at J, leaving 12 bases unmatched. This CDR3 contains 16 residues. The sample taken for sequencing was PBMCs or a T cell subset sorted from them (not recorded which). The sequence was collected from an adult woman who had mild COVID-19 (a few samples of this study predate the infection). Cell type and time point are not known. V and J are TRBV12-3 or TRBV12-4 and TRBJ1-1; 8 positions match TRBD1. CDR3 sequence (DNA): TGTGCCAGCAGATACCGGACAGGGCTGGGGGACACTGAAGCTTTCTTT. As protein: CASRYRTGLGDTEAFF.